The clone carrying this T cell receptor (beta chain) has only a few counts. No antigen is known for it. This record comes from a study of T cells after yellow fever vaccination. About the study: When fractions had low cell numbers, they were prepared with SMART-Seq v4 Ultra Low Input. Study observations and caveats: A minor fraction of clonotypes spanned both CD4 and CD8 compartments. It was a weaker secondary response, yet one that peaked faster, at day 5 versus 15.

It was through 5'RACE template switching that TCR cDNA was made, with a universal primer site and UMIs added. Each CDR3 protein gets one entry after TCRdb re-called the 5' RACE reads with MiXCR. The table has just under 600,000 distinct CDR3 sequences, approximately 15% seen once. Sequenced here: PBMCs, sampled on the day of the yellow fever booster vaccination. The clonotype comes from a man aged 25-45 years who received the YFV17D yellow fever vaccine.

CDR3 protein: CASKLPGGEQFF. The CDR3 nucleotides read TGTGCCAGCAAATTGCCAGGGGGTGAGCAGTTCTTC. The chain combines TRBV28 with TRBJ2-1; TRBD1 agrees at 7 bases. This CDR3 comprises 12 residues. V was pared by 7 bases and J by 9 bases, with 6 bases of the junction left unmatched. The germline V gene has CDR1 MDHEN and CDR2 SYDVKM.